This note documents a single T cell receptor (beta chain) sequence. The antigen is unknown. Trimming cost V 2 bases and J 1 base; bases outside gene matches: 2. The CDR3 length is 15 residues. The V gene's germline CDR1 is MNHEY and CDR2 SVGAGI. This record belongs to a study of PD-1 blockade in classical Hodgkin lymphoma. Study results and caveats: The CD4+ diversity rise by C4D1 was clearest in complete responders. The drivers behind the repertoire differences, possibly disease activity or prior therapy, remain undefined. Reported baseline diversity: healthy donors highest, relapsed/refractory patients lowest.

The table came from immunoSEQ multiplex PCR; TCRdb's copy has only in-frame clones and leaves some out. The sample records around 65,000 clones, approximately 88% being singletons. Each patient experienced a relapse that followed autologous stem cell transplantation, and brentuximab vedotin exposure varied. This TCR was recovered from a human donor with classical Hodgkin lymphoma. Here the sequenced sample was peripheral blood mononuclear cells (PBMCs), taken at baseline. V and J are TRBV6-5 and TRBJ1-1, with TRBD1 matching over 9 bases. This chain's CDR3 is CASSYGTGPNTEAFF. CDR3 DNA sequence: TGTGCCAGCAGTTACGGGACAGGGCCGAACACTGAAGCTTTCTTT.